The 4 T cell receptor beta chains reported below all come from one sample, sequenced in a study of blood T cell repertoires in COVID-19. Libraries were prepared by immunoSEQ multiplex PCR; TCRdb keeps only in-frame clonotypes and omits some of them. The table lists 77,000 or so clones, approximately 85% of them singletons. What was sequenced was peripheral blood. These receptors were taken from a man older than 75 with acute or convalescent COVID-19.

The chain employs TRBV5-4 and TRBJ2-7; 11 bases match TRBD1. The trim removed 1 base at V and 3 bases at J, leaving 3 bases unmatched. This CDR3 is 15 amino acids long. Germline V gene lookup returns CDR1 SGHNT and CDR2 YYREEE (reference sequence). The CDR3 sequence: CASSLYGTGGYEQYF. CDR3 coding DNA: TGTGCCAGCAGCTTGTATGGGACAGGGGGCTACGAGCAGTACTTC.

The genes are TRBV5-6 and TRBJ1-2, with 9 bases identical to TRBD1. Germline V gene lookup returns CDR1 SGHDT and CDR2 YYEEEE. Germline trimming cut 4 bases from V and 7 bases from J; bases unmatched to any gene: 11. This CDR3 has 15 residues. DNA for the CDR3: TGTGCCAGCAGCATTGAACAGGGGGCTGTGGGTGGCTACACCTTC. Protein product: CASSIEQGAVGGYTF.

CDR3 protein: CASSSTSDLRGQYF. The CDR3 region has the DNA TGTGCCAGCAGTTCCACCTCGGATCTACGAGGGCAGTACTTC. The V gene is TRBV28, the J gene TRBJ2-7, with D uncertain. V lost 4 bases and J 9 bases, leaving 19 bases between the germline ends. CDR3 length: 14 residues. Germline-derived CDR1 and CDR2 are MDHEN and SYDVKM. The full variable domain, its missing parts supplied by reference TRBV28 and TRBJ2-7, is DVKVTQSSRYLVKRTGEKVFLECVQDMDHENMFWYRQDPGLGLRLIYFSYDVKMKEKGDIPEGYSVSREKKERFSLILESASTNQTSMYLCASSSTSDLRGQYFGPGTRLTVT.

Here the CDR3 DNA reads TGTGCCAGTAGTACCCTAGCTAGCGGGAAATACGAGCAGTACTTC. This sequence encodes CASSTLASGKYEQYF. The chain recombines TRBV19 with TRBJ2-7, with 9 bases fitting TRBD2. Per the germline V gene, CDR1 is LNHDA and CDR2 is SQIVND (reference sequence). The CDR3 runs 15 residues. V trimming: 4 bases; J trimming: 4 bases; junction bases outside the gene matches: 8.